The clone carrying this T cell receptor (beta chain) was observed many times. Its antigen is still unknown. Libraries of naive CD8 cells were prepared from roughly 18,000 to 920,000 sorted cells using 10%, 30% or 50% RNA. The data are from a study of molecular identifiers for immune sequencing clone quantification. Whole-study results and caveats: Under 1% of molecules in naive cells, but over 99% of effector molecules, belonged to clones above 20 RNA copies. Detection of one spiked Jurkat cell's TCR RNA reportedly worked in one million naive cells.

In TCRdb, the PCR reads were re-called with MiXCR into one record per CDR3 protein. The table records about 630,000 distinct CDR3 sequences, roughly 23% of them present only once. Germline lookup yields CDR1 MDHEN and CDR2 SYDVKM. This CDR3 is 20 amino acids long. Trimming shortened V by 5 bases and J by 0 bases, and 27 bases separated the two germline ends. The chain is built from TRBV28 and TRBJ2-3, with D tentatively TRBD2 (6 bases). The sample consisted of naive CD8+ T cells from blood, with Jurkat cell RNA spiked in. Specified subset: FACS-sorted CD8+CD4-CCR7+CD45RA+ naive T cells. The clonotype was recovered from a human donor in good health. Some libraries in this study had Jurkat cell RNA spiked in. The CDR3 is CASSPGGYAGSRHSTDTQYF. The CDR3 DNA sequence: TGTGCCAGCAGTCCGGGTGGTTATGCGGGAAGCCGCCACAGCACAGATACGCAGTATTTT. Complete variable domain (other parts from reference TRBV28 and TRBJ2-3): DVKVTQSSRYLVKRTGEKVFLECVQDMDHENMFWYRQDPGLGLRLIYFSYDVKMKEKGDIPEGYSVSREKKERFSLILESASTNQTSMYLCASSPGGYAGSRHSTDTQYFGPGTRLTVL.